The entry below gives a single T cell receptor beta chain sequence along with its context. These data come from a study of molecular identifiers for immune sequencing clone quantification. TCRdb re-called the PCR reads with MiXCR, one entry per CDR3 protein. Of roughly 300,000 distinct CDR3 sequences detected, about 22% appear once; the ten largest clones hold around 0.7%. The CDR3 runs to 13 residues. This chain uses TRBV12-3 or TRBV12-4 with TRBJ2-3, with TRBD2 matching over 10 bases. The receptor comes from a human donor in good health. Some libraries in this study had Jurkat cell RNA spiked in. Sequenced material: naive CD8+ T cells from blood, with Jurkat cell RNA spiked in. The sample's subset: FACS-sorted CD8+CD4-CCR7+CD45RA+ naive T cells. CDR3 nucleotides: TGTGCTGCGGGGACTAGCGGCACAGATACGCAGTATTTT. The encoded protein is CAAGTSGTDTQYF.